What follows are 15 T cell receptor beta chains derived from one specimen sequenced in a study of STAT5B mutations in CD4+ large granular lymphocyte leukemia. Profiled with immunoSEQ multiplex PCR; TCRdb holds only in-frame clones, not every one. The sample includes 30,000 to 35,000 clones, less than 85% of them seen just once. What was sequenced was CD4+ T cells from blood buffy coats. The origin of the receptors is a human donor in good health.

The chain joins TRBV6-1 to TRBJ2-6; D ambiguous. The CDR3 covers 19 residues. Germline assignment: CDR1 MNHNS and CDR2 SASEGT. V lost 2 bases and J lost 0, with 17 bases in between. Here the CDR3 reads CASSEMVGPLSSGANVLTF. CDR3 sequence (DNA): TGTGCCAGCAGTGAAATGGTAGGCCCATTAAGCTCTGGGGCCAACGTCCTGACTTTC.

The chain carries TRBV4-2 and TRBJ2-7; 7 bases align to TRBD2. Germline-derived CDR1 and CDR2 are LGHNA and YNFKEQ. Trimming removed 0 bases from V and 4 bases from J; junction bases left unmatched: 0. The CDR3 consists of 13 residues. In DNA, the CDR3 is TGTGCCAGCAGCCAAGACGGGGGGTACGAGCAGTACTTC. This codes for CASSQDGGYEQYF.

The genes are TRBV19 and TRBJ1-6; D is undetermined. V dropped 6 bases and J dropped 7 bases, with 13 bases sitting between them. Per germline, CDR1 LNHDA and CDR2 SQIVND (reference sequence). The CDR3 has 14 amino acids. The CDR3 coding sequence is TGTGCCAGTAGGTTGGCGGGCTTGAATTCACCCCTCCACTTT. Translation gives CASRLAGLNSPLHF.

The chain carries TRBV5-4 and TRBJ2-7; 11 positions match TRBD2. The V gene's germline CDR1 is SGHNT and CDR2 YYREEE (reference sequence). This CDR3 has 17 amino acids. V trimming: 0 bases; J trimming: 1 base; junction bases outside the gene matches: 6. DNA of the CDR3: TGTGCCAGCAGCTTGGGGAGACTAGCGGGGAAGTCCTACGAGCAGTACTTC. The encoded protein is CASSLGRLAGKSYEQYF.

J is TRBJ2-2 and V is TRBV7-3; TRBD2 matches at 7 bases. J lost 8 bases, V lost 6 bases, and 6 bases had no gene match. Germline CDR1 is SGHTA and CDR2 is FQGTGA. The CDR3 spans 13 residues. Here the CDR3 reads CASSSSGVGELFF. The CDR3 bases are TGTGCCAGCAGTTCAAGCGGGGTAGGGGAGCTGTTTTTT.

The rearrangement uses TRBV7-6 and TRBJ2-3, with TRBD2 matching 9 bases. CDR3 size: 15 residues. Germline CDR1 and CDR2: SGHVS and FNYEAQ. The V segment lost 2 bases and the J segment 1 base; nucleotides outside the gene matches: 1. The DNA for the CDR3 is TGTGCCAGCAGCTTAATAGCGGGAGGCACAGATACGCAGTATTTT. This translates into CASSLIAGGTDTQYF.

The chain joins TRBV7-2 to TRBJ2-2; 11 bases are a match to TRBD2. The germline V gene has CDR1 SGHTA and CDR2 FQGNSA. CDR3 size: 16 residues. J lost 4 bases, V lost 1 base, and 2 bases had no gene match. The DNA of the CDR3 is TGTGCCAGCAGCTTAGTAGCGGGAGGGGGCACCGGGGAGCTGTTTTTT. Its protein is CASSLVAGGGTGELFF.

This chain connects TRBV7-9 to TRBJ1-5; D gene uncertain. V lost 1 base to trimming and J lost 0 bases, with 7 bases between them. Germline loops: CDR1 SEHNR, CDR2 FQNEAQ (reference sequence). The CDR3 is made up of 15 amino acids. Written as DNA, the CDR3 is TGTGCCAGCAGCTTAGACACTTATAGCAATCAGCCCCAGCATTTT. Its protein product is CASSLDTYSNQPQHF.

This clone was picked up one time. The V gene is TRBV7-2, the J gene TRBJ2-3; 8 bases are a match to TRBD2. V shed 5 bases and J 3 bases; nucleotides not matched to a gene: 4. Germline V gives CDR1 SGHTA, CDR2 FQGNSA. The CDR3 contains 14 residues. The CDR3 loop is CASSRAGATDTQYF. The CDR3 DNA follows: TGTGCCAGCAGCCGAGCGGGGGCGACAGATACGCAGTATTTT.

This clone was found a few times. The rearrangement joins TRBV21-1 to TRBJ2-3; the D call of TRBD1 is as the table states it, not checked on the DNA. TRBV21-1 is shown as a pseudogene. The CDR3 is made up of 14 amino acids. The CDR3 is CASTAGGSTDTQYF. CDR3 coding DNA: TGTGCCAGCACCGCAGGGGGGAGCACAGATACGCAGTATTTT.

CDR3 sequence (DNA): TGTGCCAGCAGCCAATGGGACAGCCCCAACTATGGCTACACCTTC. This encodes CASSQWDSPNYGYTF. The genes are TRBV5-4 and TRBJ1-2; TRBD1 aligns across 7 bases. There are 15 residues in the CDR3. CDR1 and CDR2 from the germline V gene are SGHNT and YYREEE (reference sequence). The trim removed 4 bases at V and 2 bases at J, leaving 8 bases unmatched. Complete variable domain (other parts from reference TRBV5-4 and TRBJ1-2): ETGVTQSPTHLIKTRGQQVTLRCSSQSGHNTVSWYQQALGQGPQFIFQYYREEENGRGNFPPRFSGLQFPNYSSELNVNALELDDSALYLCASSQWDSPNYGYTFGSGTRLTVV.

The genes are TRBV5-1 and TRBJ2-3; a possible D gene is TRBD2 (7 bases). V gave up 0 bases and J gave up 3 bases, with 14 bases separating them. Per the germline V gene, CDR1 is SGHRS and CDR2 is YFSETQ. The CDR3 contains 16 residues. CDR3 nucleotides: TGCGCCAGCAGCTTGGGCCGCAGGGGAGGGACAGATACGCAGTATTTT. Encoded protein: CASSLGRRGGTDTQYF.

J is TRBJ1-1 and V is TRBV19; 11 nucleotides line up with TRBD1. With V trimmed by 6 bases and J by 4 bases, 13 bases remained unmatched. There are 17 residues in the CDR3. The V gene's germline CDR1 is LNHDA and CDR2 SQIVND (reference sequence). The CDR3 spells CASSKIGQGALGTEAFF. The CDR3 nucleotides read TGTGCCAGTAGCAAGATCGGACAGGGGGCATTAGGCACTGAAGCTTTCTTT.

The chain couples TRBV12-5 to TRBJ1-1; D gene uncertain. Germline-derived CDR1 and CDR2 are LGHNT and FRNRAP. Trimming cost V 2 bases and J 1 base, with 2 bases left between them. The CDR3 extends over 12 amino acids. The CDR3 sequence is CASGLRNTEAFF. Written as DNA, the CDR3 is TGTGCTAGTGGTTTGAGGAACACTGAAGCTTTCTTT.

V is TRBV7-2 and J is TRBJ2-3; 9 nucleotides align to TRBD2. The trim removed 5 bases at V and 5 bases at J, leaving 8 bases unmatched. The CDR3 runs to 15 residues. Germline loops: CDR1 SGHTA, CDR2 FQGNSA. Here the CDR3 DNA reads TGTGCCAGCAGCCCCGGGACTAGCAGTAAAGATACGCAGTATTTT. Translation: CASSPGTSSKDTQYF. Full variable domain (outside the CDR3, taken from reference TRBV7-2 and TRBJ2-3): GAGVSQSPSNKVTEKGKDVELRCDPISGHTALYWYRQSLGQGLEFLIYFQGNSAPDKSGLPSDRFSAERTGGSVSTLTIQRTQQEDSAVYLCASSPGTSSKDTQYFGPGTRLTVL.